Listed below are T cell receptor beta chains from one sample, sequenced in a study of monozygotic twins with inflammatory bowel disease. From its re-call of the 5' RACE reads, TCRdb lists each CDR3 protein once, without DNA. This repertoire includes approximately 210,000 distinct CDR3 sequences. The sequenced sample was blood. These receptors all stem from a human donor with ulcerative colitis or Crohn's disease, or a healthy co-twin of an affected twin (not recorded which). CDR3s include the opening cysteine and the closing phenylalanine or tryptophan.

v_gene: TRBV5-1; j_gene: TRBJ2-5; CDR3aa: CASSLDILGETQYF
v_gene: TRBV9; j_gene: TRBJ2-1; CDR3aa: CASSRSGFASNEQFF
v_gene: TRBV4-2; j_gene: TRBJ2-1; CDR3aa: CASSQDWQGSYNEQFF
v_gene: TRBV12-3/TRBV12-4; j_gene: TRBJ1-2; CDR3aa: CASSFGAVYGYTF
v_gene: TRBV29-1; j_gene: TRBJ2-1; CDR3aa: CSGLAGGSSYNEQFF
v_gene: TRBV24-1; j_gene: TRBJ2-1; CDR3aa: CATSDPPGLEPYNEQFF
v_gene: TRBV9; j_gene: TRBJ2-1; CDR3aa: CASSSATGGSYEQFF
v_gene: TRBV4-2; j_gene: TRBJ2-3; CDR3aa: CASSQDTTDTQYF
v_gene: TRBV29-1; j_gene: TRBJ2-7; CDR3aa: CSCSGGISYEQYF
v_gene: TRBV20-1; j_gene: TRBJ1-2; CDR3aa: CSARQSVGGYTF
v_gene: TRBV10-3; j_gene: TRBJ2-5; CDR3aa: CATGLAGQETQYF
v_gene: TRBV7-9; j_gene: TRBJ2-3; CDR3aa: CASSFPRETDTQYF
v_gene: TRBV24-1; j_gene: TRBJ1-1; CDR3aa: CATSQLRGQNTEAFF
v_gene: TRBV5-1; j_gene: TRBJ2-2; CDR3aa: CASSLTSGRSTGELFF
v_gene: TRBV28; j_gene: TRBJ2-6; CDR3aa: CAAAQGAPRSPGANVLTF
v_gene: TRBV7-4; j_gene: TRBJ2-1; CDR3aa: CASSPHGGADRYTEQFF
v_gene: TRBV9; j_gene: TRBJ1-1; CDR3aa: CASSVLQGTEAFF
v_gene: TRBV7-9; j_gene: TRBJ1-2; CDR3aa: CASSLVVGGYTF
v_gene: TRBV7-9; j_gene: TRBJ1-2; CDR3aa: CASSFGWDKSAYGYTF
v_gene: TRBV6-5; j_gene: TRBJ1-2; CDR3aa: CASSYAANYGYTF
v_gene: TRBV10-3; j_gene: TRBJ1-1; CDR3aa: CAIKNRGLGEAFF
v_gene: TRBV5-1; j_gene: TRBJ1-2; CDR3aa: CASSSLGVGYGYTF